The entry below gives a single TCR beta chain sequence along with its context. This CDR3 has 18 residues. Germline V CDR1 and CDR2: MNHEY, SMNVEV (reference sequence). The V segment lost 3 bases and the J segment 1 base; nucleotides outside the gene matches: 5. Sequencing used immunoSEQ multiplex PCR; TCRdb keeps in-frame clones, though not all of them. The top ten clones hold 0.7% to 1% of a sample with tens of thousands of clones, about 92% of them seen once. This sample is drawn from a study of T cell changes during pregnancy in multiple sclerosis. The sequence came from a female donor with multiple sclerosis, enrolled in a pregnancy study. The chain employs TRBV27 and TRBJ2-6; 11 nucleotides align to TRBD1. Sequenced here: CD4+ T cells from peripheral blood mononuclear cells, sampled in the third trimester of pregnancy. The CDR3 here is CASSLLGTGGSGANVLTF. The CDR3 bases are TGTGCCAGCAGTTTGCTCGGGACAGGGGGATCTGGGGCCAACGTCCTGACTTTC.